This T cell receptor beta chain derives from a study of blood T cell repertoires in COVID-19. Across the whole study: The study drew acute and convalescent COVID-19 samples from the United States, Italy and Spain.

Assay: immunoSEQ multiplex PCR; the TCRdb copy retains only in-frame clones and omits some. In the table there are about 160,000 clones, roughly 91% of which are singletons. The germline V gene encodes CDR1 MGHRA and CDR2 YSYEKL. Trimming cost V 1 base and J 1 base, with 13 bases left between them. This CDR3 is 16 amino acids long. Sample: peripheral blood. This sequence was found in a man in his late teens or twenties with acute or convalescent COVID-19. V and J are TRBV4-1 and TRBJ1-1, with D perhaps TRBD1 (5 bases). CDR3 amino acids: CASSQGLGQKNTEAFF. CDR3 nucleotides: TGCGCCAGCAGCCAAGGTCTGGGGCAGAAGAACACTGAAGCTTTCTTT.